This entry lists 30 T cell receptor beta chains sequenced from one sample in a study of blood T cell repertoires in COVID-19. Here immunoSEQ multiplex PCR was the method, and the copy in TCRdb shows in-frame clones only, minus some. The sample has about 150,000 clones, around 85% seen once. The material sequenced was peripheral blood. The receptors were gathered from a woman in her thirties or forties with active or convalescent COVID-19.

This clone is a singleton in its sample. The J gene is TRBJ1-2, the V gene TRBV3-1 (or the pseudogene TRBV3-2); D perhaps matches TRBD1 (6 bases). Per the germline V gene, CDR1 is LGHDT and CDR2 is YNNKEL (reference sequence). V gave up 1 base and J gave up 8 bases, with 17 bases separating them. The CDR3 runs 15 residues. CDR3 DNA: TGTGCCAGCAGCCAAGTCCGGGCCAGGGGCGGAGGCTACACCTTC. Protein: CASSQVRARGGGYTF.

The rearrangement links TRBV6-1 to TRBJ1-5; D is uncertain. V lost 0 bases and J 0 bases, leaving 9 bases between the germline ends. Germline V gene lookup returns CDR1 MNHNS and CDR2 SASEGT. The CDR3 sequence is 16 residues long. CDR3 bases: TGTGCCAGCAGTGAAGCAAAGGAGATTAGCAATCAGCCCCAGCATTTT. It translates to CASSEAKEISNQPQHF.

DNA for the CDR3: TGTGCCACCAGTGATTTTGGACAAGAGGGCACAGATACGCAGTATTTT. Its protein is CATSDFGQEGTDTQYF. The chain recombines TRBV24-1 with TRBJ2-3; possibly TRBD1 for D (5 bases). This CDR3 contains 16 residues. V was shortened by 1 base and J by 1 base, with 11 bases between the two germline ends. From germline, CDR1 is KGHDR and CDR2 SFDVKD.

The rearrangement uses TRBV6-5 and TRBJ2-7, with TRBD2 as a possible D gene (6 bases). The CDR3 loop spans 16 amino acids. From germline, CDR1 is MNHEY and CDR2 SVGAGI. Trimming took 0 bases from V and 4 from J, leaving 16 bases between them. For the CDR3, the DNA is TGTGCCAGCAGTTACTCAGGAGGGCTTCGTATATACGAGCAGTACTTC. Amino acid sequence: CASSYSGGLRIYEQYF.

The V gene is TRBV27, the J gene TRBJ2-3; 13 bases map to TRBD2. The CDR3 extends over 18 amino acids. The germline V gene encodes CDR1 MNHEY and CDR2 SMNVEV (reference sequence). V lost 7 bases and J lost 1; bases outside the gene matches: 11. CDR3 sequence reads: CASTGLAGAYPRTDTQYF. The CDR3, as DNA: TGTGCCAGCACAGGACTAGCGGGGGCCTACCCTCGCACAGATACGCAGTATTTT.

CDR3 sequence (DNA): TGTGCCAGCAGCCTGCCGAGCGGGGACAGGGAGAAAGGTGGCTACACCTTC. This codes for CASSLPSGDREKGGYTF. The chain has TRBV5-4 and TRBJ1-2; the match to TRBD1 covers 9 bases. The V and J ends lost 4 bases and 7 bases, in that order; junction bases with no gene match: 17. The CDR3 runs 17 residues. Germline V gene data show CDR1 as SGHNT and CDR2 as YYREEE (reference sequence).

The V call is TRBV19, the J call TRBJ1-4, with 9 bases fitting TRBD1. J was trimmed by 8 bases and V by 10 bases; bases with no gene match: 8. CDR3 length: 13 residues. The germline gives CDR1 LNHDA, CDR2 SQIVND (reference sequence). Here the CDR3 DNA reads TGTGCCACCACTGGACAGGGGATGGAAAAACTGTTTTTT. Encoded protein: CATTGQGMEKLFF.

The chain's CDR3 is CASSADRNYGYTF. CDR3 DNA sequence: TGTGCCAGCTCAGCAGACAGGAACTATGGCTACACCTTC. This chain connects TRBV18 to TRBJ1-2; TRBD1 might be the D (6 bases). CDR1 and CDR2 (germline): KGHSH, LQKENI. V was pared by 5 bases and J by 2 bases, with 9 bases between. The CDR3 runs 13 residues.

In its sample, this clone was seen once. For the CDR3, the DNA is TGTGCCAGCAGCCCACAGACAGGGGGCATAAATGAGCAGTTCTTC. Its protein is CASSPQTGGINEQFF. The chain couples TRBV11-2 to TRBJ2-1; 10 bases align to TRBD1. Germline loops: CDR1 SGHAT, CDR2 FQNNGV. The CDR3 is 15 amino acids. V was clipped by 5 bases and J by 7 bases; unmatched bases: 8.

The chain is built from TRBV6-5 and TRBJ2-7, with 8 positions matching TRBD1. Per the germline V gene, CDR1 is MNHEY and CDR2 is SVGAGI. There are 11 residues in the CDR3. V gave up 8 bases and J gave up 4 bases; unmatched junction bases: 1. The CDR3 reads CASGQGYEQYF. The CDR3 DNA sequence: TGTGCCAGCGGACAGGGTTACGAGCAGTACTTC.

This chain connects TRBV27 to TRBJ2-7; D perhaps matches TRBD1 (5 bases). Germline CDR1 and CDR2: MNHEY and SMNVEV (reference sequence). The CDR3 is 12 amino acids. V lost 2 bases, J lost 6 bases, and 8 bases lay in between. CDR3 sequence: CASSLNRREQYF. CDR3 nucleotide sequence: TGTGCCAGCAGTTTAAACAGGCGCGAGCAGTACTTC.

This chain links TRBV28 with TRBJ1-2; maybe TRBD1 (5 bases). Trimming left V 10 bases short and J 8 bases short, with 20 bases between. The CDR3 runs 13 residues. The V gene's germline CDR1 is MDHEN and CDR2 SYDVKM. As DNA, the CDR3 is TGTGCCATCACCCTTGGACAAGCTAGAGGCTACACCTTC. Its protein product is CAITLGQARGYTF.

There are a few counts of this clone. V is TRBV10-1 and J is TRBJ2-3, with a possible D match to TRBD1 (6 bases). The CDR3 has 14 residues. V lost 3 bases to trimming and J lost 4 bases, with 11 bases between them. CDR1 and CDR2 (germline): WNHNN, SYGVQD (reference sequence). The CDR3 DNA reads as TGCGCCAGCAGTGACCATCCAGGGGCAGATACGCAGTATTTT. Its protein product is CASSDHPGADTQYF.

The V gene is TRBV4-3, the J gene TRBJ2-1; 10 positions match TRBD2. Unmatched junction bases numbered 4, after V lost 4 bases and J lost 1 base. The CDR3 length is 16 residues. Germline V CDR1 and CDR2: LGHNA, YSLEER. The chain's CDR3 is CASSRSTSGSYNEQFF. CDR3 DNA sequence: TGCGCCAGCAGCCGGTCGACTAGCGGGTCCTACAATGAGCAGTTCTTC.

CDR3 bases: TGTGCCAGCAGCCCCCCGAGCGACTATGGCTACACCTTC. Protein product: CASSPPSDYGYTF. J is TRBJ1-2 and V is TRBV7-9; D remains ambiguous. From germline, CDR1 is SEHNR and CDR2 FQNEAQ (reference sequence). The length of the CDR3 is 13 residues. V gave up 5 bases and J gave up 3 bases, with 10 bases separating them.

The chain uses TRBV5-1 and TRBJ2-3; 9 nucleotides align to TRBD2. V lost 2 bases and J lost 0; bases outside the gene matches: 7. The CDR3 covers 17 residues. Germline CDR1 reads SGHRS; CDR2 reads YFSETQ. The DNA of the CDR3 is TGCGCCAGCAGCTTTAGCGGGAGTACACAGAGCACAGATACGCAGTATTTT. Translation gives CASSFSGSTQSTDTQYF.

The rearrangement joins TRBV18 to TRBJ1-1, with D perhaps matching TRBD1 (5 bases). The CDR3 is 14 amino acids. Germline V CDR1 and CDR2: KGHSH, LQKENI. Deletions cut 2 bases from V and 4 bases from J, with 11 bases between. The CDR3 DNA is TGTGCCAGCTCACCAGCAGGGCAGGGCACTGAAGCTTTCTTT. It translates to CASSPAGQGTEAFF.

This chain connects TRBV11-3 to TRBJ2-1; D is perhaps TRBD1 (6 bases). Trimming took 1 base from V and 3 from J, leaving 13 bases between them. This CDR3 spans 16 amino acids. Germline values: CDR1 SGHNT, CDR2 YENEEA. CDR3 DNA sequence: TGTGCCAGCAGCTTAGCGGCGGACAGCCACTACAATGAGCAGTTCTTC. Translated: CASSLAADSHYNEQFF.

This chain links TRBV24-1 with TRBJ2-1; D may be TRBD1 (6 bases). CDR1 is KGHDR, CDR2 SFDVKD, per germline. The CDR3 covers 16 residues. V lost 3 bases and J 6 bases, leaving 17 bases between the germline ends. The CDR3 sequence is CATSDPQGRLGNEQFF. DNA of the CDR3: TGTGCCACCAGTGATCCACAGGGTAGGCTCGGCAATGAGCAGTTCTTC.

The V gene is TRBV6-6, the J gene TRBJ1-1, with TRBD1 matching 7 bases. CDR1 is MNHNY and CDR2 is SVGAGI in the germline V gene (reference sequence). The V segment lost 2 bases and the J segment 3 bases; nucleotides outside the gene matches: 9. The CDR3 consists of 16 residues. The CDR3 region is CASSYPWPTGDTEAFF. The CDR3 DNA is TGTGCCAGCAGTTACCCCTGGCCTACAGGGGACACTGAAGCTTTCTTT.

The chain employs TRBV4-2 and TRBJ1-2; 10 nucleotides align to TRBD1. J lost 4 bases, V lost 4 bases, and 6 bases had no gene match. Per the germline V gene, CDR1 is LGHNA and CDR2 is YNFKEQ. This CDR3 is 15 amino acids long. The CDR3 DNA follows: TGTGCCAGCAGCCGGGGGGGACAGGGGAGCTATGGCTACACCTTC. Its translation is CASSRGGQGSYGYTF.

The CDR3 region is CASSPGVSYSGNTIYF. Written as DNA, the CDR3 is TGCGCCAGCAGCCCGGGAGTCTCATACTCTGGAAACACCATATATTTT. This sequence joins TRBV5-1 and TRBJ1-3, with unresolved D. The CDR3 covers 16 residues. Germline CDR1 is SGHRS and CDR2 is YFSETQ. Trimming stripped 4 bases from V and 0 bases from J, with 14 bases between. The full variable domain, with the rest looked up from reference TRBV5-1 and TRBJ1-3, is KAGVTQTPRYLIKTRGQQVTLSCSPISGHRSVSWYQQTPGQGLQFLFEYFSETQRNKGNFPGRFSGRQFSNSRSEMNVSTLELGDSALYLCASSPGVSYSGNTIYFGEGSWLTVV.

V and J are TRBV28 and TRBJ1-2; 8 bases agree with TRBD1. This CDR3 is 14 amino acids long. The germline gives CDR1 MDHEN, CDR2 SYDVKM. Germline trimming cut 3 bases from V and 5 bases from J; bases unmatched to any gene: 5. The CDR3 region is CASSLWQGAYGYTF. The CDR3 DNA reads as TGTGCCAGCAGTTTGTGGCAGGGGGCTTATGGCTACACCTTC.

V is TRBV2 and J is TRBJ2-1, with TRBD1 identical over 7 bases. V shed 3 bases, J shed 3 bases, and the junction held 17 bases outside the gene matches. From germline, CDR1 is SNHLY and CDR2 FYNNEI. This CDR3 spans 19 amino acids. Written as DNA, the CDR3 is TGTGCCAGCAGTGACCGGGACAGTAAGTCCCTGAAATACTACAATGAGCAGTTCTTC. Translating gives CASSDRDSKSLKYYNEQFF.

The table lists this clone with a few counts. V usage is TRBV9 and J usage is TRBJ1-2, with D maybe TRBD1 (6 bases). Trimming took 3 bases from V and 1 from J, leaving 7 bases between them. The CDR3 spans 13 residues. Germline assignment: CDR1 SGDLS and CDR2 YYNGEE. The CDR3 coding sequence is TGTGCCAGCAGCGCACAGGGTAACTATGGCTACACCTTC. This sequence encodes CASSAQGNYGYTF.

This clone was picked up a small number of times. The CDR3 protein is CASSLRSGWGNQPQHF. CDR3 sequence (DNA): TGTGCCAGCAGTTTACGATCAGGGTGGGGCAATCAGCCCCAGCATTTT. The chain recombines TRBV28 with TRBJ1-5; weak D call: TRBD1 (5 bases). Germline CDR1 MDHEN, CDR2 SYDVKM. V gave up 2 bases and J gave up 2 bases, with 13 bases separating them. There are 16 residues in the CDR3.

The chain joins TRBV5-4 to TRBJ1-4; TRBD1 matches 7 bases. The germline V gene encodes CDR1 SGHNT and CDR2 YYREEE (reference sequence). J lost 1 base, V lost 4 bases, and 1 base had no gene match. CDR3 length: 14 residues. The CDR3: CASSRDRTNEKLFF. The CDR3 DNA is TGTGCCAGCAGCCGGGACAGAACTAATGAAAAACTGTTTTTT.

The CDR3 region has the DNA TGTGCCAGCAGTCGGGACAGATACCAAGCTTTCTTT. Encoded protein: CASSRDRYQAFF. This chain connects TRBV28 to TRBJ1-1, with TRBD1 matching over 7 bases. This CDR3 is built from 12 residues. Germline CDR1 MDHEN, CDR2 SYDVKM. Unmatched junction bases numbered 6, after V lost 5 bases and J lost 9 bases.

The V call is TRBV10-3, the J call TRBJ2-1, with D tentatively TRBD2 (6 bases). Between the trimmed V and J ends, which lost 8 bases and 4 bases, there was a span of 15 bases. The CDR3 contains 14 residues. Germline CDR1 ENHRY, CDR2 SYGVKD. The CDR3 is CAIAGRKSYNEQFF. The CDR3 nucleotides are TGTGCCATCGCGGGACGGAAGAGTTACAATGAGCAGTTCTTC.

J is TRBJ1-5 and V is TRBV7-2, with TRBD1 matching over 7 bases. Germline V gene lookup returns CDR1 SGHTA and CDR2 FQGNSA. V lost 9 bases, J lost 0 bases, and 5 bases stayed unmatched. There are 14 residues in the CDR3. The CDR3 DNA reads TGTGCCAGTCGACAGGGAAATAGCAATCAGCCCCAGCATTTT. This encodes CASRQGNSNQPQHF.